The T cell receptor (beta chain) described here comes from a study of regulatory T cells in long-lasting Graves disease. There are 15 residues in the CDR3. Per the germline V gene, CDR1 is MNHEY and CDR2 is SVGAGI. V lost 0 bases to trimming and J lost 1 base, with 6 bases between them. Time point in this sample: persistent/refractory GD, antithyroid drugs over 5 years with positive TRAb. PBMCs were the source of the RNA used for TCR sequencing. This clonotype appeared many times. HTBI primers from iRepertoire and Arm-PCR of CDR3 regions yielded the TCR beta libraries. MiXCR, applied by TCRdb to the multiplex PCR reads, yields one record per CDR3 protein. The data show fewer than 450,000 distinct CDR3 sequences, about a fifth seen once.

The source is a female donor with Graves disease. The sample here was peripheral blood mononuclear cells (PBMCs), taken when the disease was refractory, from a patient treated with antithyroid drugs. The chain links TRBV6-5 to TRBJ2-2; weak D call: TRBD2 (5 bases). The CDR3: CASSYSGVNTGELFF. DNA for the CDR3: TGTGCCAGCAGTTACTCCGGGGTGAACACCGGGGAGCTGTTTTTT.